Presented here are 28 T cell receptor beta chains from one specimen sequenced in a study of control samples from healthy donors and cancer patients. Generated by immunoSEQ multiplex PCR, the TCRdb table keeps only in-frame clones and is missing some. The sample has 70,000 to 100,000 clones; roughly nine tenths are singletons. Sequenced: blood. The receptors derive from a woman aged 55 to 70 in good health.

The DNA of the CDR3 is TGTGCCAGCAGTGAAAGTCAGGCGGATCAGCCCCAGCATTTT. This translates into CASSESQADQPQHF. The chain employs TRBV2 and TRBJ1-5; D remains unclear. V lost 2 bases to trimming and J lost 5 bases, with 10 bases between them. This CDR3 is 14 amino acids long. CDR1 and CDR2 from the germline V gene are SNHLY and FYNNEI.

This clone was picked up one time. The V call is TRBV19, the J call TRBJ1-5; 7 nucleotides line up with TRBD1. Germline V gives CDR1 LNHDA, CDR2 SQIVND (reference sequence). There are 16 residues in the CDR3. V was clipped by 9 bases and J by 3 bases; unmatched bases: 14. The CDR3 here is CASGDGRGRPNQPQHF. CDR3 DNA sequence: TGTGCCAGCGGGGATGGGAGGGGGCGCCCCAATCAGCCCCAGCATTTT.

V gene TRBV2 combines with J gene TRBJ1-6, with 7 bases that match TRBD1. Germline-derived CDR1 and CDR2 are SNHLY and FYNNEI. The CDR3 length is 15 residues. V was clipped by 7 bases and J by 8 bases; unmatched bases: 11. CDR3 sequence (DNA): TGTGCCAGCATGCCGGGGACAGCCGCCGATTCACCCCTCCACTTT. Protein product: CASMPGTAADSPLHF.

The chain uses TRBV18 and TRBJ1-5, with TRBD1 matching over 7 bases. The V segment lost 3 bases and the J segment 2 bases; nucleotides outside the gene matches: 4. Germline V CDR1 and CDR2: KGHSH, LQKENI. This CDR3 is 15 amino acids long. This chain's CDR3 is CASSPGQEGNQPQHF. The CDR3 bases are TGTGCCAGCTCACCCGGACAGGAGGGCAATCAGCCCCAGCATTTT. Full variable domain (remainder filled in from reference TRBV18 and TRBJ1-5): NAGVMQNPRHLVRRRGQEARLRCSPMKGHSHVYWYRQLPEEGLKFMVYLQKENIIDESGMPKERFSAEFPKEGPSILRIQQVVRGDSAAYFCASSPGQEGNQPQHFGDGTRLSIL.

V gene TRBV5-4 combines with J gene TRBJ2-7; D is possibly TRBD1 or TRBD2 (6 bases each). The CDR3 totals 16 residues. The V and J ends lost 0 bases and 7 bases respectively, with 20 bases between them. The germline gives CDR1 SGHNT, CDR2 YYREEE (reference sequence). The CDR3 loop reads CASSLGGAEAYGEQYF. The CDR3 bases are TGTGCCAGCAGCTTGGGGGGGGCGGAAGCCTACGGGGAGCAGTACTTC.

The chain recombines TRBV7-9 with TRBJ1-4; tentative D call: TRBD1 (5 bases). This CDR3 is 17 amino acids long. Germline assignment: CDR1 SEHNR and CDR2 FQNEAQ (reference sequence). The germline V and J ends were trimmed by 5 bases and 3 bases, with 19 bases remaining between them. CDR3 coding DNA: TGTGCCAGCAGCCCGCCCCGTCAGGGTGTTGCTAATGAAAAACTGTTTTTT. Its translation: CASSPPRQGVANEKLFF.

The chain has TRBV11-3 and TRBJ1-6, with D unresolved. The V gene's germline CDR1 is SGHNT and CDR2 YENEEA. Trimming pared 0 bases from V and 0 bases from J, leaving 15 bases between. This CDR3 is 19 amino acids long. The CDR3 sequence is CASSLDGVWGSSYNSPLHF. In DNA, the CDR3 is TGTGCCAGCAGCTTAGACGGAGTTTGGGGAAGCTCCTATAATTCACCCCTCCACTTT.

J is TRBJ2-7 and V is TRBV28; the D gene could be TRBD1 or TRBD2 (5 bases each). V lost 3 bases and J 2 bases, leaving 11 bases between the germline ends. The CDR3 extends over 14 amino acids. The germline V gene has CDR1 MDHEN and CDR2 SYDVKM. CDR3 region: CASSFRPGPYEQYF. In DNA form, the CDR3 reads TGTGCCAGCAGTTTTCGCCCGGGACCCTACGAGCAGTACTTC.

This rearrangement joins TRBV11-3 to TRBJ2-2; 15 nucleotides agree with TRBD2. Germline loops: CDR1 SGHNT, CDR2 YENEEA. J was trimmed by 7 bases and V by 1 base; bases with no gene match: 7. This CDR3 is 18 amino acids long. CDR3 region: CASSLVGTSGGRGGELFF. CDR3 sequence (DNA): TGTGCCAGCAGCTTAGTCGGGACTAGCGGGGGGCGCGGCGGGGAGCTGTTTTTT.

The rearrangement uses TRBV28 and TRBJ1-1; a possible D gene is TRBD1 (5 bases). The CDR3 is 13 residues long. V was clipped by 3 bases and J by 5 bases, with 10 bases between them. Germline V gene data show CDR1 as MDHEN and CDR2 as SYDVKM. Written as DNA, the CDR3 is TGTGCCAGCAGTTTTTATCAGGGAACTGAAGCTTTCTTT. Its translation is CASSFYQGTEAFF.

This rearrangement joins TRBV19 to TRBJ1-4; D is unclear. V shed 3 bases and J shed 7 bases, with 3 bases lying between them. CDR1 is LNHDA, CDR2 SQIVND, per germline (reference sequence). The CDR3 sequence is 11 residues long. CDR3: CASSIGEKLFF. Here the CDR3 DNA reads TGTGCCAGTAGTATTGGTGAAAAACTGTTTTTT.

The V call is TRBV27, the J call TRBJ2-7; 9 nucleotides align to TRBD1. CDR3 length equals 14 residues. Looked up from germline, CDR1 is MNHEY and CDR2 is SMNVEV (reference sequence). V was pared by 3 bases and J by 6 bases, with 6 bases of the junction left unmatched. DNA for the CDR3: TGTGCCAGCAGTTTCACCCCGACAGGGGGCGAGCAGTACTTC. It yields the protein CASSFTPTGGEQYF.

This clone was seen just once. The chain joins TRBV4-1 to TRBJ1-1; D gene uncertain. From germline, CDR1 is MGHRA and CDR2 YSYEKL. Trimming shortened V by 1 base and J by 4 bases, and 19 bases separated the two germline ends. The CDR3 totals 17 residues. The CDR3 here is CASSQVGWERSSTEAFF. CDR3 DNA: TGCGCCAGCAGCCAAGTGGGGTGGGAGAGGTCGTCCACTGAAGCTTTCTTT.

In DNA form, the CDR3 reads TGTGCCAGCAGTTACTCGGGGGACAGGGACTATGGCTACACCTTC. As protein: CASSYSGDRDYGYTF. This chain uses TRBV6-5 with TRBJ1-2, with 9 nucleotides matching TRBD1. Germline trimming cut 0 bases from V and 3 bases from J; bases unmatched to any gene: 2. Germline lookup yields CDR1 MNHEY and CDR2 SVGAGI. This CDR3 has 15 amino acids.

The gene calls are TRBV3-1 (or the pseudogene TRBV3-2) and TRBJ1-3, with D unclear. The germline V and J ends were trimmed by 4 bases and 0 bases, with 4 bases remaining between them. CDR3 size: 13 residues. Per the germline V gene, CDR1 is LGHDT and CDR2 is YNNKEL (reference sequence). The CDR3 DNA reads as TGTGCCAGCAGCCTATACTCTGGAAACACCATATATTTT. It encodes CASSLYSGNTIYF.

The CDR3 DNA reads TGTGCCAGCAATCAACGGGGAGGGAGAGGGGGGGCCTACAATGAGCAGTTCTTC. Protein: CASNQRGGRGGAYNEQFF. The chain links TRBV28 to TRBJ2-1; D possibly corresponds to TRBD2 (7 bases). Germline V lookup: CDR1 MDHEN, CDR2 SYDVKM. This CDR3 contains 18 residues. Between the trimmed V and J ends, which lost 7 bases and 2 bases, there was a span of 24 bases.

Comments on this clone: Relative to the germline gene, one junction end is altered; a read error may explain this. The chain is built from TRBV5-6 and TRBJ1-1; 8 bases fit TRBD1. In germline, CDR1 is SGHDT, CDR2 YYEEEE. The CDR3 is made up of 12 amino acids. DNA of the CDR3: TGTGCCAGCAGCATATCCGGGACAGGCGTTATCTTT. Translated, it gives CASSISGTGVIF.

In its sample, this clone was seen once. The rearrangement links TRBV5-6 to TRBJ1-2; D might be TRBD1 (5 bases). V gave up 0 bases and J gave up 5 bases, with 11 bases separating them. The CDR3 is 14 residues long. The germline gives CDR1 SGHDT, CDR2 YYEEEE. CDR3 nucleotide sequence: TGTGCCAGCAGCTTGGCCCGACGACAGTATGGCTACACCTTC. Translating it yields CASSLARRQYGYTF.

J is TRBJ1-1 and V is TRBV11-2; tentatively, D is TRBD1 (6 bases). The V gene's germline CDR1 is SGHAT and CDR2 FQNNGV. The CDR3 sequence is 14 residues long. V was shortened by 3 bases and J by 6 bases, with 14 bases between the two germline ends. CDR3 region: CASSLGGGIAEAFF. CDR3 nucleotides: TGTGCCAGCAGCTTGGGAGGGGGAATAGCTGAAGCTTTCTTT.

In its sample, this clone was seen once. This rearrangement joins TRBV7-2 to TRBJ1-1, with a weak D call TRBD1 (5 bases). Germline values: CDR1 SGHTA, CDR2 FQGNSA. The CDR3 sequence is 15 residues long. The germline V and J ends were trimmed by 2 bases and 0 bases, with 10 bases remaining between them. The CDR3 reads CASSLWGTVNTEAFF. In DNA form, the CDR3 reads TGTGCCAGCAGCTTATGGGGCACAGTGAACACTGAAGCTTTCTTT.

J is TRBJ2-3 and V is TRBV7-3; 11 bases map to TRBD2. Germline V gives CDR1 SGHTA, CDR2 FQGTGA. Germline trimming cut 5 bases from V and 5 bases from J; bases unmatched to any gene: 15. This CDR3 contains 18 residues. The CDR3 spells CASSPILLAGGVGDTQYF. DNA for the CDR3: TGTGCCAGCAGCCCGATACTCCTAGCGGGGGGTGTAGGAGATACGCAGTATTTT. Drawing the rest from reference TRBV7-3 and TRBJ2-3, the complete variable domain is GAGVSQTPSNKVTEKGKYVELRCDPISGHTALYWYRQSLGQGPEFLIYFQGTGAADDSGLPNDRFFAVRPEGSVSTLKIQRTERGDSAVYLCASSPILLAGGVGDTQYFGPGTRLTVL.

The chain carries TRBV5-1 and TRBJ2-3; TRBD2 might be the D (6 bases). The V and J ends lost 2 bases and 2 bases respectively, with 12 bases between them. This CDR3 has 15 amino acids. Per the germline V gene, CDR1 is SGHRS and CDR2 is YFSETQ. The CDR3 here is CASSFVGGPTDTQYF. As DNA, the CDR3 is TGCGCCAGCAGCTTTGTGGGAGGCCCCACAGATACGCAGTATTTT.

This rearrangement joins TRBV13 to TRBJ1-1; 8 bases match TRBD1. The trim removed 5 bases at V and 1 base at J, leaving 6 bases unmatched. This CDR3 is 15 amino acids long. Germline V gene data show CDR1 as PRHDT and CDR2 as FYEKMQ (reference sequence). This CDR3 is CASSARQGRNTEAFF. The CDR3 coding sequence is TGTGCCAGCAGCGCCCGACAGGGGAGGAACACTGAAGCTTTCTTT.

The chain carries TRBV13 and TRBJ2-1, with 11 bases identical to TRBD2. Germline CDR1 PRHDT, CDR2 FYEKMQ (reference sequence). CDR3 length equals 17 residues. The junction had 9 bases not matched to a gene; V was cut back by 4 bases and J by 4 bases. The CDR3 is CASSWGQLAGEYNEQFF. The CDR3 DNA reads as TGTGCCAGCAGCTGGGGACAACTAGCGGGGGAGTACAATGAGCAGTTCTTC.

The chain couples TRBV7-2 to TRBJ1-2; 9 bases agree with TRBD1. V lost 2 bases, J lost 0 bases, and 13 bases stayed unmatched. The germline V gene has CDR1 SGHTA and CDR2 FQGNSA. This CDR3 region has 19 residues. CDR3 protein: CASSLYPNRGRGPNYGYTF. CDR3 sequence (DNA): TGTGCCAGCAGCTTATATCCCAACAGGGGGCGAGGACCTAACTATGGCTACACCTTC. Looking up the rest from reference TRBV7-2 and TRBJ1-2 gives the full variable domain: GAGVSQSPSNKVTEKGKDVELRCDPISGHTALYWYRQSLGQGLEFLIYFQGNSAPDKSGLPSDRFSAERTGGSVSTLTIQRTQQEDSAVYLCASSLYPNRGRGPNYGYTFGSGTRLTVV.

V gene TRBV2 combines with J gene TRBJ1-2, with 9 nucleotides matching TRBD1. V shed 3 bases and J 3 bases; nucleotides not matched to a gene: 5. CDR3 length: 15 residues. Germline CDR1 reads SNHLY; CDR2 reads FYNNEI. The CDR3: CASSDLQGADYGYTF. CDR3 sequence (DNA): TGTGCCAGCAGTGATTTACAGGGGGCTGACTATGGCTACACCTTC.

CDR3 protein: CASSRFLGGSGNTIYF. The DNA of the CDR3 is TGTGCCAGCAGCCGATTCTTAGGGGGATCTGGAAACACCATATATTTT. The chain joins TRBV7-6 to TRBJ1-3; D perhaps matches TRBD1 (6 bases). V was shortened by 5 bases and J by 1 base, with 15 bases between the two germline ends. The CDR3 length is 16 residues. CDR1 is SGHVS, CDR2 FNYEAQ, per germline.

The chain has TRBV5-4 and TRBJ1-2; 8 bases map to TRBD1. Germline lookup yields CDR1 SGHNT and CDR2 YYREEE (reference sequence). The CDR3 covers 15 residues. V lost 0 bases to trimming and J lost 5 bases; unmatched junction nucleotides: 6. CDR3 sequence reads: CASSLGTGKPYGYTF. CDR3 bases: TGTGCCAGCAGCTTGGGGACAGGGAAGCCTTATGGCTACACCTTC.